These T cell receptor beta chains were read from a single sample in a study of cytomegalovirus exposure and HLA in healthy donors. Some clones are missing from TCRdb's copy, which holds only in-frame ones; the method was immunoSEQ multiplex PCR. Of 150,000 to 200,000 clones listed, approximately 80% were seen once; the top ten hold roughly 7.4%. Sequenced: PBMCs. Receptors originate from a male donor in good health and CMV-seropositive. Each CDR3 is given with its conserved first and last residue. The D gene is left open where the match is weak. A row's size may be missing; if present it is once, few, many or a size class.

16 | - | TRBJ2-5 | - | TRBV12-2 | CASRLPEGPLQETQYF | TGTGCAAGTCGCTTGCCAGAGGGCCCCCTCCAAGAGACCCAGTACTTC
11 | - | TRBJ2-5 | - | TRBV19 | CASSNTETQYF | TGTGCCAGTAGTAACACAGAGACCCAGTACTTC
14 | TRBD1 | TRBJ2-7 | few | TRBV5-1 | CASSPGQGFYEQYF | TGCGCCAGCAGCCCTGGACAGGGATTCTACGAGCAGTACTTC
12 | - | TRBJ1-2 | - | TRBV29-1 | CSPEGEGGGYTF | TGCAGCCCTGAAGGAGAGGGCGGGGGCTACACCTTC
15 | TRBD1 | TRBJ1-2 | - | TRBV4-3 | CASSQDIGQGNGYTF | TGCGCCAGCAGCCAAGATATCGGACAGGGAAATGGCTACACCTTC
15 | TRBD1 | TRBJ2-5 | once | TRBV5-1 | CASSTGTGFGETQYF | TGCGCCAGCAGCACGGGGACAGGATTCGGAGAGACCCAGTACTTC
15 | TRBD2 | TRBJ2-5 | once | TRBV5-4 | CASSLVGSGRETQYF | TGTGCCAGCAGCTTGGTTGGTAGCGGGAGGGAGACCCAGTACTTC
16 | - | TRBJ1-1 | - | TRBV27 | CASSLWGGRSNTEAFF | TGTGCCAGCAGTTTATGGGGGGGCAGATCGAACACTGAAGCTTTCTTT
19 | TRBD1 | TRBJ1-4 | - | TRBV18 | CASSLLGQGAFATNEKLFF | TGTGCCAGCTCACTTCTGGGACAGGGGGCCTTTGCAACTAATGAAAAACTGTTTTTT
14 | - | TRBJ2-4 | - | TRBV6-5 | CASSYSKLMNIQYF | TGTGCCAGCAGTTACTCTAAACTCATGAACATTCAGTACTTC
14 | TRBD2 | TRBJ2-3 | - | TRBV11-1 | CASRTSGGSDTQYF | TGTGCCAGCAGAACTAGCGGGGGATCAGATACGCAGTATTTT
13 | - | TRBJ1-5 | - | TRBV27 | CASSSGADQPQHF | TGTGCCAGCAGTTCAGGAGCGGATCAGCCCCAGCATTTT
17 | - | TRBJ1-3 | - | TRBV2 | CASSALGGVSSGNTIYF | TGTGCCAGCAGCGCTCTGGGCGGGGTCTCGTCTGGAAACACCATATATTTT
12 | - | TRBJ1-6 | - | TRBV30 | CASIDSYTPLHF | TGTGCCTCGATAGACAGTTATACACCCCTCCACTTT
13 | - | TRBJ2-3 | - | TRBV29-1 | CSVSSTTSDTQYF | TGCAGCGTTTCTTCGACTACTTCAGATACGCAGTATTTT
12 | - | TRBJ1-5 | - | TRBV7-3 | CASSPINQPQHF | TGTGCCAGCAGCCCTATTAATCAGCCCCAGCATTTT
14 | TRBD1 | TRBJ1-1 | - | TRBV28 | CASSLGTGWTEAFF | TGTGCCAGCAGTCTCGGGACAGGTTGGACTGAAGCTTTCTTT
15 | TRBD2 | TRBJ2-7 | - | TRBV4-1 | CASSQGGGGLYEQYF | TGCGCCAGCAGCCAAGGTGGCGGGGGGCTATACGAGCAGTACTTC
18 | - | TRBJ2-5 | - | TRBV4-3 | CASSQDESRTGRQETQYF | TGCGCCAGCAGCCAAGATGAGTCCCGTACGGGTCGCCAAGAGACCCAGTACTTC
16 | TRBD1 | TRBJ1-3 | - | TRBV5-5 | CASSPTGTASGNTIYF | TGTGCCAGCAGCCCTACGGGGACAGCCTCTGGAAACACCATATATTTT
14 | - | TRBJ1-1 | - | TRBV5-1 | CASSLDNMNTEAFF | TGCGCCAGCAGCTTGGACAACATGAACACTGAAGCTTTCTTT
14 | - | TRBJ2-1 | - | TRBV4-1 | CASSPSLVTNEQFF | TGCGCCAGCAGCCCGAGCTTGGTCACCAATGAGCAGTTCTTC
15 | TRBD2 | TRBJ2-1 | - | TRBV7-9 | CASSPRIAGHNEQFF | TGTGCCAGCAGCCCCCGCATAGCGGGGCACAATGAGCAGTTCTTC
12 | - | TRBJ2-3 | - | TRBV27 | CATARRGHTQYF | TGTGCCACCGCCAGAAGAGGTCATACGCAGTATTTT
13 | - | TRBJ1-5 | - | TRBV7-8 | CASSRTEHQPQHF | TGTGCCAGCAGCAGGACAGAACATCAGCCCCAGCATTTT
16 | TRBD2 | TRBJ2-5 | once | TRBV2 | CASSVSGLTAGETQYF | TGTGCCAGCAGCGTCTCGGGACTAACGGCCGGAGAGACCCAGTACTTC
13 | - | TRBJ2-4 | - | TRBV9 | CASSVGVADIQYF | TGTGCCAGCAGCGTAGGGGTAGCCGACATTCAGTACTTC
13 | - | TRBJ1-5 | - | TRBV5-6 | CASSLDRDQPQHF | TGTGCCAGCAGCTTGGACAGGGATCAGCCCCAGCATTTT
12 | - | TRBJ1-4 | - | TRBV6-6 | CASAERNEKLFF | TGTGCCAGCGCGGAGAGGAATGAAAAACTGTTTTTT